This T cell receptor beta chain comes out of a study of CD8 T cells in ankylosing spondylitis. Study-wide points: Reportedly, significant enrichment of disease-linked clones occurred in matched ankylosing spondylitis synovial fluid. It appeared that ankylosing spondylitis blood was characterized by a TCR beta motif of about 8 highly homologous variants.

Trimming cost V 8 bases and J 3 bases; bases outside gene matches: 5. Germline CDR1 and CDR2: SQVTM and ANQGSEA. The CDR3 length is 13 residues. Comment on this clonotype: The antigen is undetermined.

Libraries of TCR beta came from quantitative 5'-RACE with molecular barcodes. MiXCR, applied by TCRdb to the 5' RACE reads, yields one record per CDR3 protein. This sample has about 150,000 distinct CDR3 sequences, with around two fifths found just once. This chain joins TRBV29-1 and TRBJ2-1; 9 positions agree with TRBD2. The TCR comes from a male donor with ankylosing spondylitis. Material for sequencing was synovial fluid, either unsorted or a sorted T cell fraction (not recorded which). The CDR3 bases are TGCAGCTTCGGTAGCGGGAGCTACAATGAGCAGTTCTTC. Its protein is CSFGSGSYNEQFF.